This T cell receptor (beta chain) was identified during a study of cytomegalovirus exposure and HLA in healthy donors. In this sample, this clone turned up a few times. Repertoires were generated with immunoSEQ multiplex PCR, while TCRdb's copy carries only in-frame clones and drops some. There are more than 140,000 clones in the sample; less than 90% occur only once, and 3% to 3.5% lies in the top ten. What was sequenced was PBMCs. The sequence came from a woman aged 18 to 35 in good health and CMV-seropositive.

The CDR3 coding sequence is TGTGCCAGCAGTAATGCAGGGGCCCTGTACCAAGAGACCCAGTACTTC. As protein: CASSNAGALYQETQYF. The J gene is TRBJ2-5, the V gene TRBV7-9; D perhaps matches TRBD1 (6 bases). V shed 6 bases and J shed 0 bases, with 17 bases lying between them. The CDR3 contains 16 residues. Germline loops: CDR1 SEHNR, CDR2 FQNEAQ (reference sequence).